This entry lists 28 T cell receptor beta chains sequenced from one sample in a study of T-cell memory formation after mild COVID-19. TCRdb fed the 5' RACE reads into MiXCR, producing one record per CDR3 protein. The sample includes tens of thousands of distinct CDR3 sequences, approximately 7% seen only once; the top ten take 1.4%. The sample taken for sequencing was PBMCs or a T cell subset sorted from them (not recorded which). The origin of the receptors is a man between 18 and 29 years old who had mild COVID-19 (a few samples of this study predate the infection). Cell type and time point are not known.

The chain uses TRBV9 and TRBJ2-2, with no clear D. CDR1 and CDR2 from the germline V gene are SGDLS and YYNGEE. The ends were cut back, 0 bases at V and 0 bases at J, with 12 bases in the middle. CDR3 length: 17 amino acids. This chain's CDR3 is CASSVASQVANTGELFF. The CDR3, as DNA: TGTGCCAGCAGCGTAGCGTCTCAGGTAGCGAACACCGGGGAGCTGTTTTTT.

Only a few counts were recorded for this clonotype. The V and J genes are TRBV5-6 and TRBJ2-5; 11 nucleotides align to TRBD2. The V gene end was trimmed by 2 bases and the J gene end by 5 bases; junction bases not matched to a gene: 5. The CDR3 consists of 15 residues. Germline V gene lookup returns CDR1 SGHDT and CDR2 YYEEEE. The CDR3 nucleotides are TGTGCCAGCAGCTTTATAGCGGGGGGGCCTGAGACCCAGTACTTC. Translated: CASSFIAGGPETQYF.

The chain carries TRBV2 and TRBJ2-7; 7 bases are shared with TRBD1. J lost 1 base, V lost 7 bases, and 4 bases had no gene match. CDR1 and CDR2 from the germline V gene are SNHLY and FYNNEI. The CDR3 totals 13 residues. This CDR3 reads CASKSTGSYEQYV. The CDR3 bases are TGTGCCAGCAAATCGACAGGGTCCTACGAGCAGTACGTC.

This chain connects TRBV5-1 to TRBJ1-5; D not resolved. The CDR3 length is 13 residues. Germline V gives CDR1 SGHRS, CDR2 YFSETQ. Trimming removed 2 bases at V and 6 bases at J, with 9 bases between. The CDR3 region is CASSFSGSQPQHF. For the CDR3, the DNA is TGCGCCAGCAGCTTTTCGGGGAGTCAGCCCCAGCATTTT. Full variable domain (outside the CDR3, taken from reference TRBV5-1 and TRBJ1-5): KAGVTQTPRYLIKTRGQQVTLSCSPISGHRSVSWYQQTPGQGLQFLFEYFSETQRNKGNFPGRFSGRQFSNSRSEMNVSTLELGDSALYLCASSFSGSQPQHFGDGTRLSIL.

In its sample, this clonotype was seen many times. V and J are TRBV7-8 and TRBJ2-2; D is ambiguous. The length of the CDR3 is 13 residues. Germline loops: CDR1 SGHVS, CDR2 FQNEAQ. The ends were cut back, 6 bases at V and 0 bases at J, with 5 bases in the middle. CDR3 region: CASRNTNTGELFF. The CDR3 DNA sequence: TGTGCCAGCAGGAACACGAACACCGGGGAGCTGTTTTTT.

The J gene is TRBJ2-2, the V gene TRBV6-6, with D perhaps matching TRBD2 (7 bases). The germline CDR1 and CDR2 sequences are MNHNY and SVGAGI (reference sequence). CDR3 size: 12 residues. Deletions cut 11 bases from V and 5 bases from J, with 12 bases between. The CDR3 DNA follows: TGTGCCGGCGGGGGCGTAACCGGGGAGCTGTTTTTT. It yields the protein CAGGGVTGELFF.

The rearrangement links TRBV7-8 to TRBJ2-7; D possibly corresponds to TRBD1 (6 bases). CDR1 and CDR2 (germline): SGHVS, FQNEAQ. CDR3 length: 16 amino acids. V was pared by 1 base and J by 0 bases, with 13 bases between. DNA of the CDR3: TGTGCCAGCAGCTTAGGGACAGCCCGGAGCTCCTACGAGCAGTACTTC. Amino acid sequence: CASSLGTARSSYEQYF.

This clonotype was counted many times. CDR3 in amino acids: CASSLGPEQYF. The CDR3 coding sequence is TGTGCCAGCTCCCTTGGGCCCGAGCAGTACTTC. J is TRBJ2-7 and V is TRBV14; D ambiguous. CDR3 size: 11 residues. The ends were cut back, 8 bases at V and 6 bases at J, with 11 bases in the middle. Looked up from germline, CDR1 is SGHDN and CDR2 is FVKESK.

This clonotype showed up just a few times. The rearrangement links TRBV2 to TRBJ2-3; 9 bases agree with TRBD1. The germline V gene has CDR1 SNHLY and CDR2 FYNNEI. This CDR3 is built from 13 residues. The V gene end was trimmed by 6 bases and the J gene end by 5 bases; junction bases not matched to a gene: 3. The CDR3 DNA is TGTGCCAGCAGCCGGGACAGGGAAGATACGCAGTATTTT. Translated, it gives CASSRDREDTQYF.

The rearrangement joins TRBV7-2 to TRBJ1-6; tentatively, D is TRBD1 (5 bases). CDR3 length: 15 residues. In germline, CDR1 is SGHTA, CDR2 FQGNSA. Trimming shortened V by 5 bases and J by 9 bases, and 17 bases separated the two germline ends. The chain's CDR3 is CASSPGAGPGSPLHF. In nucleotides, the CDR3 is TGTGCCAGCAGCCCCGGGGCTGGGCCGGGTTCACCCCTCCACTTT.

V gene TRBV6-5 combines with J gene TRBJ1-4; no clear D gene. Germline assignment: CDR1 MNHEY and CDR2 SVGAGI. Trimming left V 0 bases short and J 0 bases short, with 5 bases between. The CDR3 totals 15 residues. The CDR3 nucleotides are TGTGCCAGCAGTTACTCTGGGGCAACTAATGAAAAACTGTTTTTT. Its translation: CASSYSGATNEKLFF.

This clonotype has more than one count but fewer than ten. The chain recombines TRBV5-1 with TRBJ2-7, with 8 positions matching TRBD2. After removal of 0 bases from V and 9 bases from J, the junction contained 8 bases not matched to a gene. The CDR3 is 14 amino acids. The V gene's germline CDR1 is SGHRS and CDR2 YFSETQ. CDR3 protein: CASSLETRGGVQYF. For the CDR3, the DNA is TGCGCCAGCAGCTTGGAAACCCGGGGGGGCGTGCAGTACTTC. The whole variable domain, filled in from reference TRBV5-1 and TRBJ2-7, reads KAGVTQTPRYLIKTRGQQVTLSCSPISGHRSVSWYQQTPGQGLQFLFEYFSETQRNKGNFPGRFSGRQFSNSRSEMNVSTLELGDSALYLCASSLETRGGVQYFGPGTRLTVT.

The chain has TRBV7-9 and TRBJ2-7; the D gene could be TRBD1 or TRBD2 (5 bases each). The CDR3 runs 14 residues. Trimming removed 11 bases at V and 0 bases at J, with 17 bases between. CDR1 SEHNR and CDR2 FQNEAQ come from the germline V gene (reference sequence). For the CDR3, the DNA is TGTGCCCCACCCGGGCAGGGACCCTCCTACGAGCAGTACGTC. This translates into CAPPGQGPSYEQYV.

CDR3 sequence: CASRAGSSGVIQETQYF. As DNA, the CDR3 is TGTGCCAGCAGGGCCGGCTCTAGCGGGGTTATCCAAGAGACCCAGTACTTC. V is TRBV2 and J is TRBJ2-5; 9 bases are a match to TRBD2. The CDR3 consists of 17 residues. CDR1 and CDR2 from the germline V gene are SNHLY and FYNNEI. J lost 1 base, V lost 6 bases, and 12 bases had no gene match.

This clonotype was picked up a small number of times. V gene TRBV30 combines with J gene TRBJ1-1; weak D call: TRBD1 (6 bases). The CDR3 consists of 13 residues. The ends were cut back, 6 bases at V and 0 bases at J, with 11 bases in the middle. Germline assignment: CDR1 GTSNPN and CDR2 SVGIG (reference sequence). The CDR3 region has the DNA TGTGCCTGCCATGGACAGATGAACACTGAAGCTTTCTTT. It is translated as CACHGQMNTEAFF.

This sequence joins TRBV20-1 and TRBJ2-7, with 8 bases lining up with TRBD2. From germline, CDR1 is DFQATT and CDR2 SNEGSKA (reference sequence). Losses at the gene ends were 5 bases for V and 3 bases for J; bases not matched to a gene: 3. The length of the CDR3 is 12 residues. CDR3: CSARGGNYEQYV. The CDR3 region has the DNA TGCAGTGCTCGCGGGGGGAACTACGAGCAGTACGTC.

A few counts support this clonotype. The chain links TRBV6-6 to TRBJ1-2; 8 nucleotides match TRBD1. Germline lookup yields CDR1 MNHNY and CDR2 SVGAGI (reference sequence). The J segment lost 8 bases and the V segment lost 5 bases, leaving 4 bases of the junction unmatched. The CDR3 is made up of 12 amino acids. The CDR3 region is CASSGQGVGYTF. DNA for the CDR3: TGTGCCAGCAGTGGACAGGGAGTCGGCTACACCTTC.

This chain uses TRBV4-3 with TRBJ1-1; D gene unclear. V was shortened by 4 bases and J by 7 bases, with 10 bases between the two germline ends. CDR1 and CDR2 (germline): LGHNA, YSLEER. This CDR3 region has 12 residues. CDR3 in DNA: TGCGCCAGCAGCCTCAGTAGTGGTGAAGCTTTCTTT. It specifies CASSLSSGEAFF.

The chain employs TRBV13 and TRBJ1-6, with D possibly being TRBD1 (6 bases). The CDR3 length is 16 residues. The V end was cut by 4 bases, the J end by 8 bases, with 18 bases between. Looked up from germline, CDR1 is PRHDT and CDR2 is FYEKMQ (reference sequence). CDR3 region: CASSSRPDSPYSPLHF. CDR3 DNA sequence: TGTGCCAGCAGCTCGAGACCGGACAGTCCATATTCACCCCTCCACTTT.

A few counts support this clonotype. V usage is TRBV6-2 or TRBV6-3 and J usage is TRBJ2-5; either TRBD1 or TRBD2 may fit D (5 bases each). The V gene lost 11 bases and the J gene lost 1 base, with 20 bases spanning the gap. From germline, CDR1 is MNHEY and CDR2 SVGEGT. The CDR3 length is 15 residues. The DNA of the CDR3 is TGTGCCGGGGGAACAGGAAAAATGAGCCAAGAGACCCAGTACTTC. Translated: CAGGTGKMSQETQYF.

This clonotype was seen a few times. The CDR3 DNA follows: TGTGCCAGCTCACCAGCCCCGGGACAGGGGGCCTACGAGCAGTACTTC. Its translation: CASSPAPGQGAYEQYF. This chain connects TRBV18 to TRBJ2-7, with 11 bases identical to TRBD1. With 2 bases clipped from V and 2 bases from J, the junction kept 5 bases outside the gene matches. CDR3 length: 16 amino acids. CDR1 and CDR2 from the germline V gene are KGHSH and LQKENI.

CDR3 residues: CAPSPQRGGQSSYNEQFF. The CDR3 bases are TGTGCCCCGAGCCCCCAGCGGGGGGGACAAAGCTCCTACAATGAGCAGTTCTTC. The V call is TRBV19, the J call TRBJ2-1, with TRBD2 matching 10 bases. The CDR3 totals 18 residues. Germline V gene lookup returns CDR1 LNHDA and CDR2 SQIVND (reference sequence). With V trimmed by 11 bases and J by 0 bases, 16 bases remained unmatched. Full variable domain (remainder filled in from reference TRBV19 and TRBJ2-1): DGGITQSPKYLFRKEGQNVTLSCEQNLNHDAMYWYRQDPGQGLRLIYYSQIVNDFQKGDIAEGYSVSREKKESFPLTVTSAQKNPTAFYLCAPSPQRGGQSSYNEQFFGPGTRLTVL.

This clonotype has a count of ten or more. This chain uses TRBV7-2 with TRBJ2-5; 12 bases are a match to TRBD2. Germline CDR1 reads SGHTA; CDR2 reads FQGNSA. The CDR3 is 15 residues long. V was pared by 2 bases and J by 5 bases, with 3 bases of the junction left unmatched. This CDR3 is CASSLLAGGSETQYF. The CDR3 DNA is TGTGCCAGCAGCTTACTAGCGGGGGGGTCGGAGACCCAGTACTTC.

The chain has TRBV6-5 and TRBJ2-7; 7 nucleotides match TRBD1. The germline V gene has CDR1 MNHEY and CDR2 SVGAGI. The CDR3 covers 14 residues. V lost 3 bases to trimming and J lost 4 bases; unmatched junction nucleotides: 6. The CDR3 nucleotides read TGTGCCAGCAGTTATAGGGGGCTTGGGTACGAGCAGTACTTC. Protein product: CASSYRGLGYEQYF.

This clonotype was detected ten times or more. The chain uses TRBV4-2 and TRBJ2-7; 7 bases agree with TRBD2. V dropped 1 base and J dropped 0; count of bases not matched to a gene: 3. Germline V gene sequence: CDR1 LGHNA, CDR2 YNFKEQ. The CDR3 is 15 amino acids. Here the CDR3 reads CASSQVAGVSYEQYF. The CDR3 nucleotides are TGTGCCAGCAGCCAAGTTGCGGGGGTCTCCTACGAGCAGTACTTC.

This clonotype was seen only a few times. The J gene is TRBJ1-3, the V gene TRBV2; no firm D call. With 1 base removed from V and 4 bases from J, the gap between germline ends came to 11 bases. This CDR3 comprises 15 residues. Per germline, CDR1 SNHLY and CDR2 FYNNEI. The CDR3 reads CASSEVGGLGNTIYF. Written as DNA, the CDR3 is TGTGCCAGCAGTGAAGTAGGTGGTTTAGGAAACACCATATATTTT.

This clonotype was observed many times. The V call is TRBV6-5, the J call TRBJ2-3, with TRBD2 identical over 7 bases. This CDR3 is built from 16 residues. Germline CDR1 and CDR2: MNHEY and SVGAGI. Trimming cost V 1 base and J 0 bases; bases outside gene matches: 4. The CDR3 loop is CASSYFMGGSTDTQYF. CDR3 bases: TGTGCCAGCAGTTACTTTATGGGGGGGAGCACAGATACGCAGTATTTT.

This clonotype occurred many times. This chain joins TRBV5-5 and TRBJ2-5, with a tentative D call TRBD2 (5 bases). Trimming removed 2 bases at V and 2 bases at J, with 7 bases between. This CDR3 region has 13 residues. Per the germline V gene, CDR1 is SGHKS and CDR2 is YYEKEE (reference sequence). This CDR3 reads CASSLGSQETQYF. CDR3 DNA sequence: TGTGCCAGCAGCTTAGGGAGTCAAGAGACCCAGTACTTC.